This TCR beta chain is drawn from a study of blood T cell repertoires in COVID-19. The wider study: Italy, Spain and the United States were the sources of the convalescent and acute COVID-19 samples.

Those who participated ranged in age from roughly 18 to 95 years and resided in about two dozen US areas. Recovery meant two consecutive negative NP/OP PCR tests, professional clearance, or resolved symptoms. Authors' processing steps: Nucleated cell number was recorded as an estimate derived from reference gene primer amplification. TCRdb keeps only in-frame clones here, not all; method: immunoSEQ multiplex PCR. V, J and clone size are taken as reported in that table, and D and trimming were inferred from the DNA itself. The table records approximately 500,000 clones, 88% of them present only once. Sequenced input: PBMCs or T cells enriched from blood (not recorded which). The clonotype originates from a woman aged 40 to 49 who had recovered from COVID-19.

In nucleotides, the CDR3 is TGTGCCAGCAGTTACGGTTGGCTTTCACCCCTCCACTTT. Translating it yields CASSYGWLSPLHF. The chain recombines TRBV6-5 with TRBJ1-6; D is undetermined. V was shortened by 2 bases and J by 9 bases, with 8 bases between the two germline ends. CDR3 length: 13 residues. The germline gives CDR1 MNHEY, CDR2 SVGAGI.